The source of this T cell receptor (beta chain) is a study of regulatory T cells in long-lasting Graves disease. Both iRepertoire HTBI primers and Arm-PCR of CDR3 regions were used to build the TCR beta libraries. A single record per CDR3 protein comes from TCRdb applying MiXCR to the multiplex PCR reads. Of hundreds of thousands of distinct CDR3 sequences in the sample, around 17% are singletons; the top ten hold approximately 20%. Trimming cost V 4 bases and J 1 base, with 14 bases left between them. This CDR3 contains 16 residues. Germline V gene data show CDR1 as MNHNS and CDR2 as SASEGT. Time point here: newly diagnosed GD, antithyroid drugs for less than 3 months. Extracted RNA from PBMCs served as the source of the TCR library. This clonotype was recorded only once. These data also formed part of another study, on T cells in Graves' hyperthyroidism and ophthalmopathy.

This clonotype originated in a woman aged 25 to 39 with Graves disease. The rearrangement uses TRBV6-1 and TRBJ2-1; D possibly corresponds to TRBD2 (6 bases). The specimen comprised peripheral blood mononuclear cells (PBMCs), sampled at new diagnosis, from a patient treated with antithyroid drugs. Here the CDR3 DNA reads TGTGCCAGCAGTGCCTCTCCAGGAGGGTCCTACAATGAGCAGTTCTTC. This translates into CASSASPGGSYNEQFF.